One sample yielded the 10 T cell receptor beta chains listed below, sequenced in a study of STAT3 mutations in large granular lymphocyte leukemia. Whole-study findings and limits: At least one immunodominant TCR beta clonotype appeared in every T-cell large granular lymphocyte leukemia patient.

No antigens are known for them. The repertoire was sequenced with immunoSEQ multiplex PCR; TCRdb's copy has only in-frame clones and lacks some. The data contain about 39,000 clones, 81% of them seen just once; the ten biggest clones take up approximately 0.39%. The sample comprised PBMCs. The receptors derive from a human donor with T large granular lymphocyte leukemia. Some clones in this sample may be carry-over from other donors' samples.

The J gene is TRBJ2-2, the V gene TRBV4-1; D is unresolved. V lost 4 bases and J lost 0, with 12 bases in between. CDR1 and CDR2 (germline): MGHRA, YSYEKL. The CDR3 has 16 amino acids. As DNA, the CDR3 is TGCGCCAGCAGCCGCGCTGACGCGTCGAACACCGGGGAGCTGTTTTTT. Translation gives CASSRADASNTGELFF.

The chain is built from TRBV2 and TRBJ2-3; weak D call: TRBD2 (7 bases). This CDR3 comprises 15 residues. V was shortened by 2 bases and J by 3 bases, with 12 bases between the two germline ends. CDR1 and CDR2 from the germline V gene are SNHLY and FYNNEI. The DNA of the CDR3 is TGTGCCAGCAGTGAACTAGGGGGGGGTACAGATACGCAGTATTTT. Translating gives CASSELGGGTDTQYF.

This chain joins TRBV7-9 and TRBJ2-1; D is undetermined. Germline V lookup: CDR1 SEHNR, CDR2 FQNEAQ (reference sequence). The V end was cut by 3 bases, the J end by 0 bases, with 6 bases between. The CDR3 runs 14 residues. DNA for the CDR3: TGTGCCAGCAGCTTCCCGGGCTCCTACAATGAGCAGTTCTTC. It translates to CASSFPGSYNEQFF.

The chain combines TRBV7-8 with TRBJ2-2; no clear D. Trimming took off 0 bases at V and 6 bases at J, with 8 bases between the two ends. Germline-derived CDR1 and CDR2 are SGHVS and FQNEAQ. CDR3 size: 14 residues. CDR3 DNA: TGTGCCAGCAGCTTAGCGGCTAGTCCCGGGGAGCTGTTTTTT. Amino acids: CASSLAASPGELFF.

The gene calls are TRBV30 and TRBJ1-5; maybe TRBD1 (5 bases). Per the germline V gene, CDR1 is GTSNPN and CDR2 is SVGIG (reference sequence). Trimming cost V 0 bases and J 5 bases, with 8 bases left between them. The CDR3 length is 13 residues. Written as DNA, the CDR3 is TGTGCCTGGAGTGTGCAAGGGGATCAGCCCCAGCATTTT. It encodes CAWSVQGDQPQHF.

Comment on this clone: A junction end diverges from the germline sequence, so it may reflect a read error. This chain uses TRBV2 with TRBJ1-1; 7 bases align to TRBD1. CDR3 size: 12 residues. Germline V gives CDR1 SNHLY, CDR2 FYNNEI. CDR3: CASREDREAAFF. In DNA, the CDR3 is TGTGCCAGCAGGGAAGACAGGGAGGCAGCTTTCTTT. Full variable domain (outside the CDR3, taken from reference TRBV2 and TRBJ1-1): EPEVTQTPSHQVTQMGQEVILRCVPISNHLYFYWYRQILGQKVEFLVSFYNNEISEKSEIFDDQFSVERPDGSNFTLKIRSTKLEDSAMYFCASREDREAAFFGQGTRLTVV.

The table lists this clone with a count of one. The chain carries TRBV6-1 and TRBJ2-7; D gene ambiguous. The CDR3 spans 15 residues. The V end was cut by 1 base, the J end by 2 bases, with 12 bases between. Germline V CDR1 and CDR2: MNHNS, SASEGT. The CDR3 DNA sequence: TGTGCCAGCAGTGAAGGTTCAGCTGGAGCCTACGAGCAGTACTTC. This codes for CASSEGSAGAYEQYF.

This clone was detected only once. V is TRBV4-3 and J is TRBJ1-3; 7 positions match TRBD1. Germline loops: CDR1 LGHNA, CDR2 YSLEER. Trimming cost V 2 bases and J 2 bases; bases outside gene matches: 0. This CDR3 contains 14 residues. In nucleotides, the CDR3 is TGCGCCAGCAGCCAACAGGGGGCTGGAAACACCATATATTTT. Translation gives CASSQQGAGNTIYF.

V gene TRBV28 combines with J gene TRBJ1-2, with TRBD1 matching 7 bases. With 6 bases clipped from V and 4 bases from J, the junction kept 8 bases outside the gene matches. Germline V lookup: CDR1 MDHEN, CDR2 SYDVKM. The CDR3 totals 14 residues. CDR3 nucleotide sequence: TGTGCCAGCAGGGTTGGGGGACAGTTCTATGGCTACACCTTC. Amino acid sequence: CASRVGGQFYGYTF.

The J gene is TRBJ2-5, the V gene TRBV18, with D perhaps given as TRBD1 or TRBD2 (5 bases each). V lost 10 bases and J 0 bases, leaving 18 bases between the germline ends. This CDR3 is 15 amino acids long. Germline CDR1 is KGHSH and CDR2 is LQKENI. CDR3 nucleotides: TGTGCCACCCTTTTTGAGAGGGGCCACCAAGAGACCCAGTACTTC. Encoded protein: CATLFERGHQETQYF.